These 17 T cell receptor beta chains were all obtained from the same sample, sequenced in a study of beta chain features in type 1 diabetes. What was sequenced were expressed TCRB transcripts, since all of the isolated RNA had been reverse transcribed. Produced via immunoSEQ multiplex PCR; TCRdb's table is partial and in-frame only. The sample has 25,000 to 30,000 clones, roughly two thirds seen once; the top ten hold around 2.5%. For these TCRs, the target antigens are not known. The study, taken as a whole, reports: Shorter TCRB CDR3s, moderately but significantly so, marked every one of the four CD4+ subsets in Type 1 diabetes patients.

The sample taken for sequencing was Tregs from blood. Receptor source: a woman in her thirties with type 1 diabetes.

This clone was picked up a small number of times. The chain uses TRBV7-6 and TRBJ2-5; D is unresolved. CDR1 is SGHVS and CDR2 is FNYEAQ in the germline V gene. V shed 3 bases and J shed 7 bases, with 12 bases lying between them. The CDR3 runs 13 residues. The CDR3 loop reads CASSFGPASTQYF. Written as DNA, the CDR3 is TGTGCCAGCAGCTTCGGTCCAGCGTCGACCCAGTACTTC.

The chain's CDR3 is CAIRSPGQGFMNTEAFF. In DNA, the CDR3 is TGTGCCATCAGATCACCGGGACAGGGGTTCATGAACACTGAAGCTTTCTTT. The gene calls are TRBV10-3 and TRBJ1-1; TRBD1 matches 10 bases. CDR1 and CDR2 (germline): ENHRY, SYGVKD. The CDR3 consists of 17 residues. Trimming removed 6 bases from V and 0 bases from J; junction bases left unmatched: 10.

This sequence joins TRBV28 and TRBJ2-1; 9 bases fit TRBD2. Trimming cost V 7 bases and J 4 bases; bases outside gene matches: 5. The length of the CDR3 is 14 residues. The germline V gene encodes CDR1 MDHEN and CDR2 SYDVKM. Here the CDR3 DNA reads TGTGCCAGCATCGGGCTAGCGGGATACAATGAGCAGTTCTTC. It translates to CASIGLAGYNEQFF.

DNA of the CDR3: TGCGCCAGCAGCGGGGGACTAGCGGGAGTCGATGAGCAGTTCTTC. Amino acids: CASSGGLAGVDEQFF. This sequence joins TRBV5-1 and TRBJ2-1; 14 bases align to TRBD2. This CDR3 is 15 amino acids long. After removal of 4 bases from V and 8 bases from J, the junction contained 5 bases not matched to a gene. Germline V lookup: CDR1 SGHRS, CDR2 YFSETQ.

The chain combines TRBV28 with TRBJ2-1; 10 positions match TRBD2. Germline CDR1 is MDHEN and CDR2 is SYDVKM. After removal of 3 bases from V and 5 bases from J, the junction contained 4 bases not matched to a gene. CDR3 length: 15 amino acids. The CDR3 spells CASSLSLAGDNEQFF. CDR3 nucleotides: TGTGCCAGCAGTTTGTCTCTAGCGGGAGACAATGAGCAGTTCTTC. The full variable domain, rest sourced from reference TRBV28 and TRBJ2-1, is DVKVTQSSRYLVKRTGEKVFLECVQDMDHENMFWYRQDPGLGLRLIYFSYDVKMKEKGDIPEGYSVSREKKERFSLILESASTNQTSMYLCASSLSLAGDNEQFFGPGTRLTVL.

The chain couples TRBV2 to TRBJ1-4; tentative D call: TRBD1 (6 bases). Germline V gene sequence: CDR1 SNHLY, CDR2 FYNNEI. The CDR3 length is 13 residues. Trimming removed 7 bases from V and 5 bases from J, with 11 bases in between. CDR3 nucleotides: TGTGCCAGCAAGGGGGAACTCAATGAAAAACTGTTTTTT. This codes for CASKGELNEKLFF.

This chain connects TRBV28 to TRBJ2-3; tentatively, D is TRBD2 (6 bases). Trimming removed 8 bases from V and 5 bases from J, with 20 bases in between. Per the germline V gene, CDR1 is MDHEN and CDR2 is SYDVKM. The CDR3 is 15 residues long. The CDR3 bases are TGTGCCAGCGGCCAGTCCGGGACTGTGAGAGATACGCAGTATTTT. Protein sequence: CASGQSGTVRDTQYF.

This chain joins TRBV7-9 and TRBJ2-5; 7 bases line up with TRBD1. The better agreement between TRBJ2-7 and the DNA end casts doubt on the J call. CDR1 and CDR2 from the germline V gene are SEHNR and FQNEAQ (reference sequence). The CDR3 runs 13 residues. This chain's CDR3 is CASSLARGYEQYF. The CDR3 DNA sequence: TGTGCCAGCAGCTTAGCCAGGGGGTACGAGCAGTACTTC.

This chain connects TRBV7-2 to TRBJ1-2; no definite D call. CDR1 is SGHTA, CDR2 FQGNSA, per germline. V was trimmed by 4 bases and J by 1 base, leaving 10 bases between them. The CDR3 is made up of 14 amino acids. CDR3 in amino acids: CASSSLQLNYGYTF. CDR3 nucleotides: TGTGCCAGCAGCTCCTTACAGCTTAACTATGGCTACACCTTC.

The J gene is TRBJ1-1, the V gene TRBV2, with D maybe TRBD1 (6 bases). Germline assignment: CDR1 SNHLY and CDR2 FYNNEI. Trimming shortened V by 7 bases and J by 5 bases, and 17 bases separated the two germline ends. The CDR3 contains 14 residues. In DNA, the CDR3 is TGTGCCAGCAATGGTCGGGGGGCGAGAACTGAAGCTTTCTTT. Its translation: CASNGRGARTEAFF.

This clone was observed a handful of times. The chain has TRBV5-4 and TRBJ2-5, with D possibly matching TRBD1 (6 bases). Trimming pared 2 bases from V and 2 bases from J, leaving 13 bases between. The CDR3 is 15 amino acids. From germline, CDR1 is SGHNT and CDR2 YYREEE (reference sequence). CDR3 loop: CASSFLGQSQETQYF. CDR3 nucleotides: TGTGCCAGCAGCTTCCTCGGACAGTCACAAGAGACCCAGTACTTC.

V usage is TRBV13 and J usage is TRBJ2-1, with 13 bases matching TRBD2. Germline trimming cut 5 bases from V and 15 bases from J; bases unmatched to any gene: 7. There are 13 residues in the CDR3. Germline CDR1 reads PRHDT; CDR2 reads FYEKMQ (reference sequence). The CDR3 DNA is TGTGCCAGCAGCCCAAGACTAGCGGGAGGTGGGTTCTTC. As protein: CASSPRLAGGGFF.

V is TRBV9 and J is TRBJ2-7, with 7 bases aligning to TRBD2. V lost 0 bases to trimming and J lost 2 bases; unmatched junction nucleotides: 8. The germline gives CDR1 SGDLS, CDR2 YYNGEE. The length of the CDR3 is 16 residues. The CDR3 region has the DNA TGTGCCAGCAGCGTAGGCGGAGCGGGACGCACCTACGAGCAGTACTTC. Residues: CASSVGGAGRTYEQYF.

CDR3 loop: CASSLYGPMTEAFF. Here the CDR3 DNA reads TGTGCCAGCAGTTTGTATGGGCCGATGACTGAAGCTTTCTTT. The chain recombines TRBV27 with TRBJ1-1; D is ambiguous. The CDR3 consists of 14 residues. Germline values: CDR1 MNHEY, CDR2 SMNVEV (reference sequence). The V and J ends lost 3 bases and 5 bases respectively, with 13 bases between them.

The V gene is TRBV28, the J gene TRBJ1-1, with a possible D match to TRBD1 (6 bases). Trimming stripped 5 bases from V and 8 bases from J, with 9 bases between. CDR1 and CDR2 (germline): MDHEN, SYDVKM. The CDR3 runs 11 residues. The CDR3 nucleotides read TGTGCCAGCAGTAGGGGGGGAGAAGCTTTCTTT. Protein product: CASSRGGEAFF.

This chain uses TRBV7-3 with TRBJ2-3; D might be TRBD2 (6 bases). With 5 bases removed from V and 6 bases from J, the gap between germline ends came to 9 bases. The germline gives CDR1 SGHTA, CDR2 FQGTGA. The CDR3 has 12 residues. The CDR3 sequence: CASSLLADTQYF. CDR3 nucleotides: TGTGCCAGCAGCCTTCTAGCGGATACGCAGTATTTT.

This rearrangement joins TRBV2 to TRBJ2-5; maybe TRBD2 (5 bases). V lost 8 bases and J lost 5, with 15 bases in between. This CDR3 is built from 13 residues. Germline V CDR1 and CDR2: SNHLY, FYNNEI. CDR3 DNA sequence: TGTGCCAGCGGGAAGAGGGCTCTGGAGACCCAGTACTTC. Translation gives CASGKRALETQYF.